Each of the 27 T cell receptor beta chains below was sequenced from the same sample in a study of blood T cell repertoires in COVID-19. Produced via immunoSEQ multiplex PCR; TCRdb's table is partial and in-frame only. The top ten clones hold about 9.3% of a sample with over 200,000 clones, 75% to 90% of them seen once. The specimen sequenced was PBMCs or T cells enriched from blood (not recorded which). Receptors were obtained from a man in his forties who had recovered from COVID-19.

The V call is TRBV5-1, the J call TRBJ2-3; D is unresolved. V was cut by 4 bases and J by 0 bases, with 9 bases left in between. Germline lookup yields CDR1 SGHRS and CDR2 YFSETQ. CDR3 length: 14 amino acids. The CDR3 region has the DNA TGCGCCAGCAGCATGACAAAAAGCACAGATACGCAGTATTTT. Its translation: CASSMTKSTDTQYF.

This rearrangement joins TRBV28 to TRBJ1-5; 8 bases fit TRBD1. The CDR3 is 16 residues long. Germline CDR1 reads MDHEN; CDR2 reads SYDVKM. V dropped 3 bases and J dropped 1; count of bases not matched to a gene: 5. CDR3 in amino acids: CASSFRGPVSNQPQHF. CDR3 in DNA: TGTGCCAGCAGTTTCAGGGGGCCGGTGAGCAATCAGCCCCAGCATTTT.

The V call is TRBV19, the J call TRBJ2-7; D is unresolved. This CDR3 is 12 amino acids long. The V gene lost 5 bases and the J gene lost 3 bases, with 8 bases spanning the gap. Per germline, CDR1 LNHDA and CDR2 SQIVND (reference sequence). This chain's CDR3 is CASSYGGYEQYF. CDR3 DNA sequence: TGTGCCAGTAGTTACGGTGGCTACGAGCAGTACTTC.

The J gene is TRBJ2-3, the V gene TRBV27; TRBD1 is a possible D gene (6 bases). The ends were cut back, 3 bases at V and 2 bases at J, with 12 bases in the middle. CDR3 length: 15 residues. Germline assignment: CDR1 MNHEY and CDR2 SMNVEV (reference sequence). CDR3 in DNA: TGTGCCAGCAGTTTTTGGACAGAAAACACAGATACGCAGTATTTT. It is translated as CASSFWTENTDTQYF.

This clone was observed once. This chain links TRBV7-6 with TRBJ1-1; 8 bases align to TRBD1. The CDR3 totals 15 residues. Germline V CDR1 and CDR2: SGHVS, FNYEAQ. Losses at the gene ends were 5 bases for V and 1 base for J; bases not matched to a gene: 6. The DNA for the CDR3 is TGTGCCAGCAGCCGACGGACAGGGCCGAACACTGAAGCTTTCTTT. It is translated as CASSRRTGPNTEAFF.

The chain combines TRBV9 with TRBJ2-1; D perhaps matches TRBD1 (6 bases). V was clipped by 0 bases and J by 4 bases, with 11 bases between them. This CDR3 contains 15 residues. CDR1 SGDLS and CDR2 YYNGEE come from the germline V gene. CDR3 sequence reads: CASSVDGQRYNEQFF. As DNA, the CDR3 is TGTGCCAGCAGCGTAGACGGACAGCGATACAATGAGCAGTTCTTC.

The chain combines TRBV13 with TRBJ2-1, with TRBD2 matching over 7 bases. Germline V CDR1 and CDR2: PRHDT, FYEKMQ (reference sequence). The ends lost 5 bases at V and 8 bases at J; junction bases unmatched: 12. The CDR3 extends over 15 amino acids. The CDR3 sequence is CASSTAGGSRYEQFF. CDR3 coding DNA: TGTGCCAGCAGCACGGCAGGCGGGAGTCGGTATGAGCAGTTCTTC.

The chain joins TRBV7-9 to TRBJ2-3; 8 bases align to TRBD1. V gave up 3 bases and J gave up 4 bases; unmatched junction bases: 9. CDR3 length: 16 residues. Germline CDR1 SEHNR, CDR2 FQNEAQ (reference sequence). CDR3 coding DNA: TGTGCCAGCAGCTTCCCGACAGGGGATAAACCAGATACGCAGTATTTT. Protein product: CASSFPTGDKPDTQYF.

The rearrangement links TRBV24-1 to TRBJ2-1; D perhaps matches TRBD1 (5 bases). The germline gives CDR1 KGHDR, CDR2 SFDVKD. Trimming removed 0 bases at V and 7 bases at J, with 9 bases between. There are 14 residues in the CDR3. The CDR3 sequence: CATSDLSQGNEQFF. Written as DNA, the CDR3 is TGTGCCACCAGTGATTTGTCCCAGGGAAATGAGCAGTTCTTC.

J is TRBJ1-1 and V is TRBV28; D remains unclear. Germline lookup yields CDR1 MDHEN and CDR2 SYDVKM. Deletions cut 2 bases from V and 5 bases from J, with 15 bases between. CDR3 length: 15 amino acids. CDR3 protein: CASSLQVWRGTEAFF. The CDR3 region has the DNA TGTGCCAGCAGTTTACAAGTGTGGCGGGGAACTGAAGCTTTCTTT.

V and J are TRBV6-2 or TRBV6-3 and TRBJ1-1; D is unresolved. Per the germline V gene, CDR1 is MNHEY and CDR2 is SVGEGT. The germline V and J ends were trimmed by 0 bases and 4 bases, with 12 bases remaining between them. The CDR3 is made up of 15 amino acids. DNA for the CDR3: TGTGCCAGCAGTTACTCGGCTCGAGGTGGCACTGAAGCTTTCTTT. Translation: CASSYSARGGTEAFF.

The chain employs TRBV6-5 and TRBJ2-7; weak D call: TRBD1 (6 bases). Between the trimmed V and J ends, which lost 7 bases and 5 bases, there was a span of 18 bases. Germline CDR1 and CDR2: MNHEY and SVGAGI. The CDR3 spans 14 residues. CDR3 in amino acids: CASTYPTGSNEQYF. In DNA form, the CDR3 reads TGTGCCAGCACCTACCCCACAGGGAGCAACGAGCAGTACTTC.

The chain combines TRBV4-1 with TRBJ2-3, with 13 nucleotides matching TRBD2. The ends lost 4 bases at V and 3 bases at J; junction bases unmatched: 13. CDR3 size: 19 residues. The germline gives CDR1 MGHRA, CDR2 YSYEKL. The CDR3 reads CASSLRTSGGLLGTDTQYF. DNA of the CDR3: TGCGCCAGCAGCCTCAGGACTAGCGGGGGTCTTTTGGGTACAGATACGCAGTATTTT.

The chain uses TRBV5-1 and TRBJ1-2; TRBD1 matches 12 bases. From germline, CDR1 is SGHRS and CDR2 YFSETQ. CDR3 size: 16 residues. V lost 0 bases, J lost 4 bases, and 4 bases stayed unmatched. The CDR3 sequence is CASSLAGTGGAYGYTF. In DNA, the CDR3 is TGCGCCAGCAGCTTGGCCGGGACAGGGGGCGCCTATGGCTACACCTTC.

The genes are TRBV19 and TRBJ2-1, with TRBD2 identical over 14 bases. The V and J ends lost 6 bases and 1 base, in that order; junction bases with no gene match: 2. Germline lookup yields CDR1 LNHDA and CDR2 SQIVND (reference sequence). The CDR3 spans 16 residues. CDR3 residues: CASRGTSGGSYNEQFF. CDR3 coding DNA: TGTGCCAGTAGAGGGACTAGCGGGGGTTCCTACAATGAGCAGTTCTTC.

The chain uses TRBV11-2 and TRBJ2-7, with 10 bases that match TRBD1. This CDR3 has 17 amino acids. With V trimmed by 5 bases and J by 3 bases, 13 bases remained unmatched. Germline CDR1 reads SGHAT; CDR2 reads FQNNGV. The CDR3 region has the DNA TGTGCCAGCAGCCGAGGGCCGGGAGGGACAGGGGTCTACGAGCAGTACTTC. The encoded protein is CASSRGPGGTGVYEQYF.

The chain uses TRBV27 and TRBJ1-1; 8 nucleotides align to TRBD1. The CDR3 covers 15 residues. Per the germline V gene, CDR1 is MNHEY and CDR2 is SMNVEV (reference sequence). With 3 bases clipped from V and 1 base from J, the junction kept 4 bases outside the gene matches. The DNA of the CDR3 is TGTGCCAGCAGTTTTTGGGACAGGCAGAACACTGAAGCTTTCTTT. This translates into CASSFWDRQNTEAFF.

This chain links TRBV14 with TRBJ1-1; D ambiguous. Between the trimmed V and J ends, which lost 6 bases and 0 bases, there was a span of 5 bases. Germline CDR1 SGHDN, CDR2 FVKESK. CDR3 length equals 12 residues. The CDR3 DNA reads TGTGCCAGCAGTCTAATGAACACTGAAGCTTTCTTT. Encoded protein: CASSLMNTEAFF. Full variable domain (missing parts from reference TRBV14 and TRBJ1-1): EAGVTQFPSHSVIEKGQTVTLRCDPISGHDNLYWYRRVMGKEIKFLLHFVKESKQDESGMPNNRFLAERTGGTYSTLKVQPAELEDSGVYFCASSLMNTEAFFGQGTRLTVV.

The rearrangement links TRBV10-3 to TRBJ2-1; D might be TRBD1 (5 bases). The CDR3 is 15 residues long. Germline V gene sequence: CDR1 ENHRY, CDR2 SYGVKD. Deletions cut 7 bases from V and 0 bases from J, with 13 bases between. CDR3 amino acids: CAITPGSNSYNEQFF. The DNA of the CDR3 is TGTGCCATCACCCCAGGGTCGAACTCCTACAATGAGCAGTTCTTC.

This chain joins TRBV3-1 (or the pseudogene TRBV3-2) and TRBJ2-2; tentatively, D is TRBD1 (5 bases). Trimming took off 1 base at V and 4 bases at J, with 16 bases between the two ends. The CDR3 length is 17 residues. Per germline, CDR1 LGHDT and CDR2 YNNKEL (reference sequence). In DNA, the CDR3 is TGTGCCAGCAGCCAAGTCCGGGTGGGGCCGAGCACCGGGGAGCTGTTTTTT. Encoded protein: CASSQVRVGPSTGELFF.

This chain links TRBV5-1 with TRBJ1-1, with 7 bases that match TRBD1. V was pared by 4 bases and J by 4 bases, with 10 bases of the junction left unmatched. CDR1 and CDR2 (germline): SGHRS, YFSETQ. The CDR3 length is 15 residues. The CDR3 DNA sequence: TGCGCCAGCAGCACTCGACAGGGTATGTCCACTGAAGCTTTCTTT. Protein product: CASSTRQGMSTEAFF.

The V call is TRBV7-9, the J call TRBJ2-5; 9 nucleotides match TRBD2. V shed 2 bases and J 6 bases; nucleotides not matched to a gene: 10. The CDR3 consists of 16 residues. The germline V gene has CDR1 SEHNR and CDR2 FQNEAQ (reference sequence). This CDR3 is CASSLSLRGGWKTQYF. In DNA, the CDR3 is TGTGCCAGCAGCTTAAGTTTGCGGGGGGGCTGGAAGACCCAGTACTTC.

The chain carries TRBV4-1 and TRBJ1-5; 10 bases agree with TRBD1. Per germline, CDR1 MGHRA and CDR2 YSYEKL. Trimming took 2 bases from V and 1 from J; bases not matched to a gene: 2. The CDR3 has 16 residues. The CDR3 spells CASSQRQGASNQPQHF. The DNA of the CDR3 is TGCGCCAGCAGCCAACGACAGGGGGCGAGCAATCAGCCCCAGCATTTT.

The rearrangement uses TRBV6-5 and TRBJ2-7, with 7 bases lining up with TRBD1. Trimming removed 8 bases from V and 1 base from J; junction bases left unmatched: 8. Per germline, CDR1 MNHEY and CDR2 SVGAGI. The CDR3 consists of 14 residues. The CDR3 spells CASLDRAISYEQYF. The CDR3, as DNA: TGTGCCAGCTTAGACAGGGCGATTTCCTACGAGCAGTACTTC.

This chain connects TRBV14 to TRBJ2-3; 7 bases align to TRBD1. CDR1 and CDR2 from the germline V gene are SGHDN and FVKESK. Trimming at V came to 0 bases and at J to 14 bases, leaving 11 bases not matched to a gene. The CDR3 totals 14 residues. The CDR3 here is CASSQDLDRDLRYF. CDR3 DNA: TGTGCCAGCAGCCAAGATCTCGACAGGGACCTTCGGTATTTT.

This clone was recorded once. The V and J genes are TRBV12-3 or TRBV12-4 and TRBJ1-5; 7 bases agree with TRBD1. The CDR3 loop spans 13 amino acids. V was clipped by 9 bases and J by 7 bases; unmatched bases: 9. The CDR3 region has the DNA TGTGCCAGTAACAGGGGCCAACAACAGCCCCAGCATTTT. This translates into CASNRGQQQPQHF.

This chain links TRBV4-1 with TRBJ1-6; D ambiguous. Germline CDR1 MGHRA, CDR2 YSYEKL. The CDR3 spans 18 residues. V gave up 0 bases and J gave up 0 bases, with 12 bases separating them. The CDR3 loop reads CASSQERAKSSYNSPLHF. The DNA of the CDR3 is TGCGCCAGCAGCCAAGAGAGGGCCAAGAGCTCCTATAATTCACCCCTCCACTTT.